This TCR beta chain was recorded in a study of T-cell memory formation after mild COVID-19. Using its own MiXCR run on the 5' RACE reads, TCRdb lists one record per CDR3 protein. The sample has a few hundred thousand distinct CDR3 sequences, 15% to 20% seen once. V lost 0 bases to trimming and J lost 3 bases, with 12 bases between them. This CDR3 region has 15 residues. The germline CDR1 and CDR2 sequences are DFQATT and SNEGSKA (reference sequence). The chain has TRBV20-1 and TRBJ1-5; no firm D call. Sequencing was performed on PBMCs or a T cell subset sorted from them (not recorded which). The sequence derives from a man between 18 and 29 years old who had mild COVID-19 (a few samples of this study predate the infection). Cell type and time point are not known. The CDR3, as DNA: TGCAGTGCTAGAGATTGGAGTAACGACAATCAGCCCCAGCATTTT. Translated, it gives CSARDWSNDNQPQHF.